The source of this T cell receptor beta chain is a study of tumor and adjacent non-tumor tissue in lung cancer. In the study overall: Aged 31 to 76 years, patients included roughly eleven men and 5 women with stage I to III disease. General study findings and limits: Shorter survival was associated with higher TCR diversity in tumors.

The CDR3 consists of 14 residues. V was cut by 5 bases and J by 1 base, with 11 bases left in between. A modified ARM-PCR protocol with three rounds of nested PCR amplified TCRbeta. TCRdb recomputed calls from the multiplex PCR reads with MiXCR, one row per CDR3 protein. Of around 120,000 distinct CDR3 sequences in the sample, around three fifths were seen once. This clonotype was seen repeatedly, ten times or more. What it binds is unknown. This sample's RNA came from whole unsorted tissue. Between August and November 2014, newly diagnosed, chemotherapy-naive lung cancer patients underwent thoracic surgery in China.

The source of this sequence is a man aged 30 to 45 with non-small cell lung cancer. What was sequenced was lung tumor tissue. The chain couples TRBV12-3 or TRBV12-4 to TRBJ2-5; D is possibly TRBD1 or TRBD2 (5 bases each). CDR3 DNA sequence: TGTGCCAGCAGTCTGGGACGGATCCAAGAGACCCAGTACTTC. Translated, it gives CASSLGRIQETQYF.